This T cell receptor (beta chain) was sequenced for a study of blood T cell repertoires in COVID-19. Here immunoSEQ multiplex PCR was the method, and the copy in TCRdb shows in-frame clones only, minus some. The sample includes 300,000 to 400,000 clones, 90% to 95% of them seen just once. The V gene end was trimmed by 5 bases and the J gene end by 4 bases; junction bases not matched to a gene: 4. Germline CDR1 reads SEHNR; CDR2 reads FQNEAQ (reference sequence). This CDR3 comprises 13 residues. The source of this sequence is a woman in her 30s who had been exposed to COVID-19. The sample consisted of PBMCs or T cells enriched from blood (not recorded which). The J gene is TRBJ1-2, the V gene TRBV7-9; 7 bases map to TRBD1. The CDR3 is CASSTDRVYGYTF. In DNA, the CDR3 is TGTGCCAGCAGCACCGACAGGGTCTATGGCTACACCTTC.